What follows are 22 T cell receptor beta chains derived from one specimen sequenced in a study of cytotoxic CD8 clonotypes in ibrutinib-treated CLL (dated by TCRdb to 2020 to 2023). The method was the immunoSEQ multiplex PCR assay. The table was pulled from immuneACCESS by TCRdb, which kept in-frame rearrangements only. Such tables lose some clones; where checked, under half of the loss comes from unresolved V genes, and the rest has no known cause. Counted in this sample were approximately 280,000 clones; around 69% of them appeared once. Of the sample, roughly 6% falls within the top ten clones. The time point label corresponds to: progressive disease on ibrutinib. The specimen comprised PBMCs, sampled at disease progression, from a patient treated with ibrutinib. The receptors here all came from a human donor with chronic lymphocytic leukemia.

The chain recombines TRBV5-4 with TRBJ2-1; D possibly corresponds to TRBD2 (6 bases). Germline CDR1 and CDR2: SGHNT and YYREEE (reference sequence). V was trimmed by 3 bases and J by 3 bases, leaving 16 bases between them. CDR3 length: 16 amino acids. The chain's CDR3 is CASSWTSGTYYNEQFF. CDR3 bases: TGTGCCAGCAGCTGGACCTCCGGGACTTACTACAATGAGCAGTTCTTC.

V is TRBV18 and J is TRBJ1-4, with 8 nucleotides matching TRBD1. The germline gives CDR1 KGHSH, CDR2 LQKENI. The CDR3 has 15 amino acids. With V trimmed by 6 bases and J by 8 bases, 11 bases remained unmatched. The CDR3 here is CASSRTGGFLEKLFF. The CDR3 nucleotides are TGTGCCAGCTCTCGCACAGGGGGTTTTTTGGAAAAACTGTTTTTT.

The rearrangement uses TRBV5-1 and TRBJ2-1; maybe TRBD2 (5 bases). The CDR3 runs 14 residues. Germline CDR1 SGHRS, CDR2 YFSETQ. Trimming stripped 2 bases from V and 0 bases from J, with 6 bases between. The CDR3: CASSFRDSYNEQFF. The CDR3, as DNA: TGCGCCAGCAGCTTCCGGGACTCCTACAATGAGCAGTTCTTC.

The rearrangement links TRBV5-1 to TRBJ1-1; 9 bases match TRBD1. The CDR3 runs to 15 residues. Germline CDR1 reads SGHRS; CDR2 reads YFSETQ. The V gene end was trimmed by 5 bases and the J gene end by 5 bases; junction bases not matched to a gene: 10. In DNA, the CDR3 is TGCGCCAGCAGGGACAGGGGTCGGGAGGAAACTGAAGCTTTCTTT. This translates into CASRDRGREETEAFF.

The chain employs TRBV29-1 and TRBJ2-1; 10 bases are shared with TRBD1. The CDR3 length is 15 residues. CDR1 and CDR2 from the germline V gene are SQVTM and ANQGSEA. J gave up 6 bases and V 6 bases, and 11 bases lay outside the gene matches. In nucleotides, the CDR3 is TGCAGCGTCGTTCGGACAGGGGGAATTGGCAATGAGCAGTTCTTC. Amino acids: CSVVRTGGIGNEQFF.

This clone was detected only a few times. The chain links TRBV19 to TRBJ1-2; D may be TRBD1 (5 bases). V was pared by 3 bases and J by 3 bases, with 8 bases between. The germline CDR1 and CDR2 sequences are LNHDA and SQIVND (reference sequence). This CDR3 contains 13 residues. The CDR3 nucleotides are TGTGCCAGTAGTATTTCAGGGTACTATGGCTACACCTTC. This sequence encodes CASSISGYYGYTF.

The V and J genes are TRBV13 and TRBJ1-2; TRBD1 might be the D (5 bases). V lost 5 bases, J lost 6 bases, and 19 bases lay in between. The CDR3 totals 15 residues. Germline V gene data show CDR1 as PRHDT and CDR2 as FYEKMQ (reference sequence). DNA of the CDR3: TGTGCCAGCAGCCTACAGGCCCTTATGAGGAATGGCTACACCTTC. Translated, it gives CASSLQALMRNGYTF.

This clone was recorded a few times. The rearrangement uses TRBV19 and TRBJ2-4; 8 nucleotides align to TRBD1. This CDR3 region has 15 residues. J lost 1 base, V lost 7 bases, and 6 bases had no gene match. The germline CDR1 and CDR2 sequences are LNHDA and SQIVND (reference sequence). The CDR3: CASTMDRAAKNIQYF. The CDR3 bases are TGTGCCAGTACCATGGACAGGGCGGCCAAAAACATTCAGTACTTC.

The chain recombines TRBV5-1 with TRBJ1-2; 7 bases line up with TRBD1. The germline V gene encodes CDR1 SGHRS and CDR2 YFSETQ. With V trimmed by 1 base and J by 3 bases, 3 bases remained unmatched. The CDR3 covers 14 residues. The CDR3 DNA follows: TGCGCCAGCAGCTTGTACCAGGGGGACTATGGCTACACCTTC. This gives the protein CASSLYQGDYGYTF.

CDR3 sequence (DNA): TGCAGCGTTCGTTTTAGGGTCCTCTCCTACAATGAGCAGTTCTTC. Amino acid sequence: CSVRFRVLSYNEQFF. The V call is TRBV29-1, the J call TRBJ2-1; no clear D. CDR3 length: 15 residues. Germline-derived CDR1 and CDR2 are SQVTM and ANQGSEA. The V gene lost 5 bases and the J gene lost 0 bases, with 14 bases spanning the gap.

This clone was seen just once. The chain employs TRBV7-2 and TRBJ1-1; D remains unclear. Trimming removed 1 base from V and 1 base from J, with 13 bases in between. CDR1 is SGHTA and CDR2 is FQGNSA in the germline V gene. This CDR3 has 16 residues. In DNA form, the CDR3 reads TGTGCCAGCAGCTTAGTCCCAGGCCTCGAGAACACTGAAGCTTTCTTT. Translated, it gives CASSLVPGLENTEAFF.

The V call is TRBV27, the J call TRBJ2-5; weak D call: TRBD2 (5 bases). V was cut by 6 bases and J by 5 bases, with 16 bases left in between. Per germline, CDR1 MNHEY and CDR2 SMNVEV (reference sequence). The CDR3 runs to 14 residues. CDR3 coding DNA: TGTGCCAGCAGCGAAACCGGGGTGTATGAGACCCAGTACTTC. Amino acids: CASSETGVYETQYF.

The chain uses TRBV5-4 and TRBJ2-7; TRBD2 matches 7 bases. Germline values: CDR1 SGHNT, CDR2 YYREEE (reference sequence). V shed 4 bases, J shed 6 bases, and the junction held 4 bases outside the gene matches. The CDR3 runs 12 residues. The CDR3 loop reads CASSMGLTEQYF. In DNA form, the CDR3 reads TGTGCCAGCAGCATGGGACTAACCGAGCAGTACTTC.

The rearrangement joins TRBV6-5 to TRBJ2-2; unclear D gene. Trimming removed 2 bases from V and 2 bases from J, with 3 bases in between. The CDR3 contains 13 residues. CDR1 MNHEY and CDR2 SVGAGI come from the germline V gene. CDR3 protein: CASSYPNTGELFF. The CDR3 nucleotides are TGTGCCAGCAGTTACCCAAACACCGGGGAGCTGTTTTTT.

Turning to this clone: The junction does not match germline at one end; this may be a read error. This sequence joins TRBV5-1 and TRBJ2-5, with 12 bases aligning to TRBD2. In germline, CDR1 is SGHRS, CDR2 YFSETQ. The CDR3 runs 16 residues. The CDR3 region is CASSLASGRGQGTQYF. CDR3 coding DNA: TGCGCCAGCAGCTTGGCTAGCGGGAGGGGACAAGGGACCCAGTACTTC.

CDR3 sequence: CSARRGLNTEAFF. The DNA for the CDR3 is TGCAGCGCCCGACGGGGTCTGAACACTGAAGCTTTCTTT. V is TRBV29-1 and J is TRBJ1-1, with D unclear. This CDR3 has 13 amino acids. Trimming removed 7 bases at V and 0 bases at J, with 12 bases between. The germline V gene has CDR1 SQVTM and CDR2 ANQGSEA.

The V call is TRBV6-1, the J call TRBJ2-1; D perhaps matches TRBD2 (5 bases). CDR3 length: 15 residues. V lost 6 bases and J 0 bases, leaving 12 bases between the germline ends. The germline gives CDR1 MNHNS, CDR2 SASEGT. DNA for the CDR3: TGTGCCAGCAGGACCGGGATGTACTCCTACAATGAGCAGTTCTTC. Encoded protein: CASRTGMYSYNEQFF.

The CDR3 DNA reads TGCGCCTCCAGCGGGGGGGCCGGGTCCTACAATGAGCAGTTCTTC. This encodes CASSGGAGSYNEQFF. This chain uses TRBV5-1 with TRBJ2-1; 10 bases fit TRBD2. CDR1 and CDR2 from the germline V gene are SGHRS and YFSETQ. The CDR3 consists of 15 residues. Trimming took 10 bases from V and 1 from J; bases not matched to a gene: 8.

The rearrangement uses TRBV29-1 and TRBJ1-2; TRBD1 agrees at 7 bases. The CDR3 is made up of 12 amino acids. Looked up from germline, CDR1 is SQVTM and CDR2 is ANQGSEA. The trim removed 3 bases at V and 8 bases at J, leaving 6 bases unmatched. The CDR3 DNA follows: TGCAGCGTTGAGGCCCAACAGGGGGGCTACACCTTC. It translates to CSVEAQQGGYTF. The full variable domain, with the rest looked up from reference TRBV29-1 and TRBJ1-2, is SAVISQKPSRDICQRGTSLTIQCQVDSQVTMMFWYRQQPGQSLTLIATANQGSEATYESGFVIDKFPISRPNLTFSTLTVSNMSPEDSSIYLCSVEAQQGGYTFGSGTRLTVV.

The chain couples TRBV18 to TRBJ1-2; D unclear. CDR3 length: 15 residues. Germline CDR1 reads KGHSH; CDR2 reads LQKENI. Deletions cut 1 base from V and 4 bases from J, with 13 bases between. The CDR3 coding sequence is TGTGCCAGCTCACCACGTGCGAGTCTCGCCTATGGCTACACCTTC. It translates to CASSPRASLAYGYTF.

This chain connects TRBV5-1 to TRBJ2-3, with D unresolved. The CDR3 covers 13 residues. V was shortened by 4 bases and J by 2 bases, with 8 bases between the two germline ends. CDR1 is SGHRS and CDR2 is YFSETQ in the germline V gene. The CDR3 loop reads CASSPGYTDTQYF. CDR3 DNA: TGCGCCAGCAGCCCTGGGTACACAGATACGCAGTATTTT.

The chain couples TRBV9 to TRBJ2-7; D not resolved. The CDR3 consists of 13 residues. Trimming shortened V by 4 bases and J by 7 bases, and 15 bases separated the two germline ends. The germline V gene encodes CDR1 SGDLS and CDR2 YYNGEE. CDR3 in amino acids: CASSPQPRWEQYF. CDR3 nucleotides: TGTGCCAGCAGCCCACAACCCCGGTGGGAGCAGTACTTC.